This T cell receptor beta chain derives from a study of blood T cell repertoires in COVID-19. Study-wide context: Sample material is recorded as cDNA or gDNA derived from T cells, B-cell-depleted T cells, or PBMCs.

In the original processing: Amplification from reference gene primers served as the basis for estimated nucleated cell counts. TCRdb's table, derived via immunoSEQ multiplex PCR, lists solely in-frame clones and lacks some. D and trimming were read from the DNA, whereas the V and J calls and clone size are those reported in that table. This sample has approximately 240,000 clones, with approximately 86% found just once. Germline lookup yields CDR1 SGHRS and CDR2 YFSETQ. V trimming: 4 bases; J trimming: 8 bases; junction bases outside the gene matches: 14. The CDR3 spans 16 residues. This clone has only one observation.

This chain links TRBV5-1 with TRBJ1-4, with 7 bases matching TRBD1. The sequencing input was peripheral blood. The TCR originated in a woman aged 60 to 75 with active or convalescent COVID-19. The CDR3 sequence is CASSPGQVEVWEKLFF. The CDR3 coding sequence is TGCGCCAGCAGCCCCGGACAGGTAGAGGTTTGGGAAAAACTGTTTTTT.